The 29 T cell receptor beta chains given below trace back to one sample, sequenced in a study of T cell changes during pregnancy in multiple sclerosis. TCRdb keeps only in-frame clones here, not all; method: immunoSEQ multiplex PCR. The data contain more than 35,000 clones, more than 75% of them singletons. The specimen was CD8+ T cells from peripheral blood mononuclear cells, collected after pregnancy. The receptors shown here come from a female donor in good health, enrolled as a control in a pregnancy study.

CDR3 DNA: TGTGCCAGCTCGGACAAGAAGTATGGCTACACCTTC. Residues: CASSDKKYGYTF. The chain recombines TRBV27 with TRBJ1-2, with a tentative D call TRBD1 (5 bases). V was clipped by 8 bases and J by 5 bases, with 12 bases between them. CDR1 and CDR2 (germline): MNHEY, SMNVEV (reference sequence). The CDR3 runs 12 residues.

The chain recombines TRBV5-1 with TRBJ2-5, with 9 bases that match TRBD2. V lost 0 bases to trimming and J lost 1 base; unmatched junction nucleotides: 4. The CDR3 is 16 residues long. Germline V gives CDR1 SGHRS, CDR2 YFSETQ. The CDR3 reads CASSLVAGGAQETQYF. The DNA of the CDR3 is TGCGCCAGCAGCTTGGTCGCGGGGGGGGCCCAAGAGACCCAGTACTTC.

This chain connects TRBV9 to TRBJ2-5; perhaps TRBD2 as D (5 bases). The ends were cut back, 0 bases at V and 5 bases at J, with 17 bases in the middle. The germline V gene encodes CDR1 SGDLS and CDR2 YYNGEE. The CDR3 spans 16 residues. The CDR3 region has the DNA TGTGCCAGCAGCGTAGGGCTAGGGAGTAGGGAGGAGACCCAGTACTTC. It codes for CASSVGLGSREETQYF.

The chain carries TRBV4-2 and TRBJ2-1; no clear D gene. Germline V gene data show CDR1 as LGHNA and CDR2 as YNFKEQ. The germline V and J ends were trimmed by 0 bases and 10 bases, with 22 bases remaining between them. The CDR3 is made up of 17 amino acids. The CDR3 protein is CASSQDQATSPFGEQFF. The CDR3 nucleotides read TGTGCCAGCAGCCAAGATCAGGCTACCTCCCCCTTCGGAGAGCAGTTCTTC.

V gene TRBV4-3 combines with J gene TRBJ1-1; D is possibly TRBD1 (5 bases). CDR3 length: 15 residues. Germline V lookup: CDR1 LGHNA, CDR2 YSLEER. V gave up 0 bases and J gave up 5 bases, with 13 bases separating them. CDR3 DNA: TGCGCCAGCAGCCAAGACTTGGGGCTTGGGACTGAAGCTTTCTTT. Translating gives CASSQDLGLGTEAFF.

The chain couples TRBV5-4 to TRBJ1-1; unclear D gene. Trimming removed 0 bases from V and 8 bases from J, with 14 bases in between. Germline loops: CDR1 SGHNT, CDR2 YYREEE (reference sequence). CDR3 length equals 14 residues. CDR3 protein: CASSLAGSPGEAFF. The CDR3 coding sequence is TGTGCCAGCAGCTTGGCTGGCAGTCCGGGAGAAGCTTTCTTT.

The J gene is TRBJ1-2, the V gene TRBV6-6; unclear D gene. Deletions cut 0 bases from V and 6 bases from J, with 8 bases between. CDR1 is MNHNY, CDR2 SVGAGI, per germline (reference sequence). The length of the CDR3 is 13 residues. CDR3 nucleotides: TGTGCCAGCAGTTACTCAGCCGGGGATGGCTACACCTTC. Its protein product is CASSYSAGDGYTF.

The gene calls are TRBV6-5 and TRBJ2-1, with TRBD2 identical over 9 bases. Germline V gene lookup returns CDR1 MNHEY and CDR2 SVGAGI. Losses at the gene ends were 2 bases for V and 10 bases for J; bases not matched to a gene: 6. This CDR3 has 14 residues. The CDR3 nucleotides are TGTGCCAGCAGTTACGGAGCGGGGGGAGGGGAGCAGTTCTTC. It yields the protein CASSYGAGGGEQFF.

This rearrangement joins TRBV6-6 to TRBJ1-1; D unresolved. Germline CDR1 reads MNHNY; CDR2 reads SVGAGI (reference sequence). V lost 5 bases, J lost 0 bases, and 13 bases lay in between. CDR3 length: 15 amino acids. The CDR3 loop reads CASSPRGGLNTEAFF. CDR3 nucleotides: TGTGCCAGCAGTCCCCGTGGAGGGCTGAACACTGAAGCTTTCTTT.

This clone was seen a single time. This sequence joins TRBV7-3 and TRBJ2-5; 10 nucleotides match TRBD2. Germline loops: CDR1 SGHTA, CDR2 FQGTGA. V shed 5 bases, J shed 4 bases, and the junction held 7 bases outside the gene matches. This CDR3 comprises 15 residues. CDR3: CASSLSGGAGETQYF. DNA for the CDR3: TGTGCCAGCAGCCTGAGCGGGGGGGCCGGAGAGACCCAGTACTTC.

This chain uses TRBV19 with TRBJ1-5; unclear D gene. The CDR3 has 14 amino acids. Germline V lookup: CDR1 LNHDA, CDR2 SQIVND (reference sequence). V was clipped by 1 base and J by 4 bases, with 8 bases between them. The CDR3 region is CASSIGAANQPQHF. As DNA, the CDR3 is TGTGCCAGTAGTATAGGGGCAGCAAATCAGCCCCAGCATTTT.

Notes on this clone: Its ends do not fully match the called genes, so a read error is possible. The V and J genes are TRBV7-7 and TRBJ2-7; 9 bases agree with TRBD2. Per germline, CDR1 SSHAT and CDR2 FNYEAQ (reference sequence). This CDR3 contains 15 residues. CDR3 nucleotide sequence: TGTGCTAGCAGCGGGGGGTTTTTCGGTCCCTACGAGCAGTACTTC. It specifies CASSGGFFGPYEQYF.

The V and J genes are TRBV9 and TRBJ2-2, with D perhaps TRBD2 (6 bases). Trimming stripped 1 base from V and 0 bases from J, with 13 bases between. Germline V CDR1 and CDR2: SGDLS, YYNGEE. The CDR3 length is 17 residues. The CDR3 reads CASSVPRSGSNTGELFF. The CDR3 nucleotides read TGTGCCAGCAGCGTACCCAGGAGCGGGTCGAACACCGGGGAGCTGTTTTTT.

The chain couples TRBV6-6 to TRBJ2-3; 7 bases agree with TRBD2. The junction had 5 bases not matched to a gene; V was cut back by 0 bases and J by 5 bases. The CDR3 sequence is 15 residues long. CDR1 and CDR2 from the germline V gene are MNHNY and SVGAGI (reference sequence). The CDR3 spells CASSYSGGEGDTQYF. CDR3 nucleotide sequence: TGTGCCAGCAGTTACTCTGGCGGGGAGGGAGATACGCAGTATTTT.

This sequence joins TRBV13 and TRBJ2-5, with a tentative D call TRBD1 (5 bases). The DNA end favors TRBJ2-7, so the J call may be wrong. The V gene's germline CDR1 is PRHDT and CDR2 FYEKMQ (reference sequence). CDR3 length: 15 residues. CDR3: CASSLRGAWGYEQYF. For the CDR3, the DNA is TGTGCCAGCAGCTTAAGGGGTGCCTGGGGATACGAGCAGTACTTC.

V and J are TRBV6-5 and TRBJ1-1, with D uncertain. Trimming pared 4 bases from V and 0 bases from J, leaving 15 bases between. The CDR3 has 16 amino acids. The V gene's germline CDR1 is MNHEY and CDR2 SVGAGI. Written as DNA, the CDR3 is TGTGCCAGCAGTTTGGCTGTGGAGGGTTTGAACACTGAAGCTTTCTTT. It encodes CASSLAVEGLNTEAFF.

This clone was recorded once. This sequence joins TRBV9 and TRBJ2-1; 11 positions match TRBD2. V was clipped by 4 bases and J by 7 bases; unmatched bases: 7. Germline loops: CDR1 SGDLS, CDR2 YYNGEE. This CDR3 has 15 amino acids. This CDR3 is CASSFSGGALNEQFF. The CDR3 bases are TGTGCCAGCAGCTTTAGCGGGGGGGCCTTGAATGAGCAGTTCTTC.

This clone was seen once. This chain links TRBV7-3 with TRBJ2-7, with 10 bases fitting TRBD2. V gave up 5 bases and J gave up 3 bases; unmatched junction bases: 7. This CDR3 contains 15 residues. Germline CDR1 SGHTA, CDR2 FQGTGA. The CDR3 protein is CASSLRASGGYEQYF. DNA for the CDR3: TGTGCCAGCAGCCTAAGGGCTAGCGGGGGCTACGAGCAGTACTTC.

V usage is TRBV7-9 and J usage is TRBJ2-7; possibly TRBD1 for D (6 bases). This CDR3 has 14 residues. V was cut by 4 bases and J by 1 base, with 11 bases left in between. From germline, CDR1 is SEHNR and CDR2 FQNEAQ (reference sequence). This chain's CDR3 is CASSYRENSYEQYF. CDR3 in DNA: TGTGCCAGCAGCTACAGGGAAAATTCCTACGAGCAGTACTTC.

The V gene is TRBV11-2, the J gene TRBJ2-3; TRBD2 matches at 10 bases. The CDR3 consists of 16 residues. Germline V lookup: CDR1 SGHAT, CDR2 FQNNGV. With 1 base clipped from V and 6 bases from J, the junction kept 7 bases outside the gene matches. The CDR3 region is CASSLGRAGGEDTQYF. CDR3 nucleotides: TGTGCCAGCAGCTTAGGCCGAGCGGGGGGGGAGGATACGCAGTATTTT.

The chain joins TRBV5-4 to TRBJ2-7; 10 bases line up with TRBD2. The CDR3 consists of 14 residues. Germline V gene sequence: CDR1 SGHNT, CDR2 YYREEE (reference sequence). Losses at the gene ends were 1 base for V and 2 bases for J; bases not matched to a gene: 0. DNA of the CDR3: TGTGCCAGCAGCTTGACTAGCGGGGCCTACGAGCAGTACTTC. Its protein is CASSLTSGAYEQYF. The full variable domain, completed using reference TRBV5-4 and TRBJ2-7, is ETGVTQSPTHLIKTRGQQVTLRCSSQSGHNTVSWYQQALGQGPQFIFQYYREEENGRGNFPPRFSGLQFPNYSSELNVNALELDDSALYLCASSLTSGAYEQYFGPGTRLTVT.

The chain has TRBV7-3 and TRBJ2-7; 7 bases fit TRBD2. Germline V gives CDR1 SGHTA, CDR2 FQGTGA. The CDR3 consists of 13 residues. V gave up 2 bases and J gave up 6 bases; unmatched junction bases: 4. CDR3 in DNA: TGTGCCAGCAGCTTAGGGTCGGGGGGCGAGCAGTACTTC. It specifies CASSLGSGGEQYF.

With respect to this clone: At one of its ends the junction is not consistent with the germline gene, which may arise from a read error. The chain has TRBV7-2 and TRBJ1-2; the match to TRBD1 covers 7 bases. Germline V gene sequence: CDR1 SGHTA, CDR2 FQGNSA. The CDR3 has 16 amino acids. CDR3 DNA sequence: TGTGCCAGCAGCCGAGATACCGGGGACAGTCTAAGGGGCTACATCTTC. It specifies CASSRDTGDSLRGYIF.

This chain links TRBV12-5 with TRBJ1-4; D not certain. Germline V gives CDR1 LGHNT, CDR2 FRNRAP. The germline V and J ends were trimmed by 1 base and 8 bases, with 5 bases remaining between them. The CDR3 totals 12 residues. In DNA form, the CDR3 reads TGTGCTAGTGGTTTGGGGGAGGAAAAACTGTTTTTT. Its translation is CASGLGEEKLFF.

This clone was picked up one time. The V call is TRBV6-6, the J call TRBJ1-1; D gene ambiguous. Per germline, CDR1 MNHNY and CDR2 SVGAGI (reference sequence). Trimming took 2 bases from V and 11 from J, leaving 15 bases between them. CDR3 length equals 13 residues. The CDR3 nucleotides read TGTGCCAGCAGTTACCCCCAGGAGGTAGACGCTTTCTTT. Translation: CASSYPQEVDAFF.

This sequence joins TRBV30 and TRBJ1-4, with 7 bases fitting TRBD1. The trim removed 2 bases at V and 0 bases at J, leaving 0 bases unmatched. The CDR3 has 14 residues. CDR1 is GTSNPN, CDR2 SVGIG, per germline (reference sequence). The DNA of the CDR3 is TGTGCCTGGAGTCAGGGGGCAACTAATGAAAAACTGTTTTTT. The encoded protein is CAWSQGATNEKLFF.

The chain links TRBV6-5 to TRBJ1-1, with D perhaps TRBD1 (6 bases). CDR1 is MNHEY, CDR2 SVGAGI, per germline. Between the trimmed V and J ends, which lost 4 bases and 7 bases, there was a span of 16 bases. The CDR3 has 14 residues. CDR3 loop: CASSLRRGFFEAFF. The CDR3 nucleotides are TGTGCCAGCAGTTTGAGAAGGGGGTTCTTTGAAGCTTTCTTT.

In DNA, the CDR3 is TGCAGCGGCTTAACAGGGTCGGCTGAAGCTTTCTTT. It translates to CSGLTGSAEAFF. V is TRBV29-1 and J is TRBJ1-1, with D maybe TRBD1 (6 bases). The V gene's germline CDR1 is SQVTM and CDR2 ANQGSEA. The CDR3 is 12 residues long. Trimming left V 7 bases short and J 6 bases short, with 15 bases between.

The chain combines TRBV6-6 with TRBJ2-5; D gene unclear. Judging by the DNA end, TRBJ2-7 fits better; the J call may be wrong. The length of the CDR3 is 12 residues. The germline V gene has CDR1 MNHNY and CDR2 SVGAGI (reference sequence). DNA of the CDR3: TGTGCCAGCAGCCGACCTAGGAACGAGCAGTACTTC. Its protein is CASSRPRNEQYF.